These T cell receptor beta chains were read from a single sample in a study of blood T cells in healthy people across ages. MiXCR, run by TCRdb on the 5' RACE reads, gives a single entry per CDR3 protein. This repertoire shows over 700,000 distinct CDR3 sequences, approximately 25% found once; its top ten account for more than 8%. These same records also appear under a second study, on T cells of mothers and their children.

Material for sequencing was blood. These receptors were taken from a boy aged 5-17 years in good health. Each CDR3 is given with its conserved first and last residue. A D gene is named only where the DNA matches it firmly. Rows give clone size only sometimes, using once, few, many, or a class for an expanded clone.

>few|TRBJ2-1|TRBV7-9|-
TGTGCCAGCAGCCCAAATCCCTATGGCTCCTACAATGAGCAGTTCTTC
CASSPNPYGSYNEQFF
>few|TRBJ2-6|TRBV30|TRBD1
TGTGCCTGGAGCCGCTGGACACAGGGGGACGGTTCTGGGGCCAACGTCCCGACTTTC
CAWSRWTQGDGSGANVPTF
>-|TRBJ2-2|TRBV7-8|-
TGTGCCAGCAGCTTAGTAATTCGTGGGGAGCTGTTTTTT
CASSLVIRGELFF
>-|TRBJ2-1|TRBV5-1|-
TGCGCCAGCAGCTTCAGGGGGGCGAGGAATGAGCAGTTCTTC
CASSFRGARNEQFF
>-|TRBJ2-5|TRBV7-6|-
TGTGCCAGCAGCAATCAGGGGGGGACCCAGTACTTC
CASSNQGGTQYF
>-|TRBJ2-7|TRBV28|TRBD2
TGTGCCAGCACCCAACTAGCGGGAGGCCACGAGCAGTACTTC
CASTQLAGGHEQYF
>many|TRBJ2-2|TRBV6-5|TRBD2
TGTGCCAGCAGCGATATCGGGACTAGCGCCGGGGAGCTGTTTTTT
CASSDIGTSAGELFF
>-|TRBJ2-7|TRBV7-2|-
TGTGCCAGCAGCTACGCTCTACTCGGCGGGGCCTACGAGCAGTACTTC
CASSYALLGGAYEQYF
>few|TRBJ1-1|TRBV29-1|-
TGCAGCGTTGAGGTCCGGGGCACTGAAGCTTTCTTT
CSVEVRGTEAFF
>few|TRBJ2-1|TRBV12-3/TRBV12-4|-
TGTGCCAGCAGCAAGGGGGAGGGATCATACAATGAGCAGTTCTTC
CASSKGEGSYNEQFF
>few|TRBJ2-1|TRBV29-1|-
TGCAGCGTTGAAGATCTCGGGGGTGAGCAGTTCTTC
CSVEDLGGEQFF
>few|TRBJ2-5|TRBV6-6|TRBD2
TGTGCCAGCAACCTTAGCGGGAGGGAGACCCAGTACTTC
CASNLSGRETQYF
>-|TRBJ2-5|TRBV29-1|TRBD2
TGCAGCGTGGGGGGGGTTGGAGAGACCCAGTACTTC
CSVGGVGETQYF
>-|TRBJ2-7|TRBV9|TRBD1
TGTGCCAGCAGCGTTGAAGGGGCCAGGGGGGAGCAGTACTTC
CASSVEGARGEQYF
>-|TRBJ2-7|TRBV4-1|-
TGCGCCAGCAGCCAACCGGGACGAGGAGTTTACGAGCAGTACTTC
CASSQPGRGVYEQYF
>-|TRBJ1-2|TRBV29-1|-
TGCAGCGTTGAAGGCATTACGGGCTACACCTTC
CSVEGITGYTF
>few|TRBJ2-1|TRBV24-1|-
TGTGCCACCAGTGATCGCGCCGGGACGCTCTCCTACAATGAGCAGTTCTTC
CATSDRAGTLSYNEQFF
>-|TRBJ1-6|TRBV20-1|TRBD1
TGCAGTGCTAGCGGGACAGGGTTTAATTCACCCCTCCACTTT
CSASGTGFNSPLHF
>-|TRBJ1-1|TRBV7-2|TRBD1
TGTGCCAGCAGCGCACCCGGGACAGGGGGCACTGAAGCTTTCTTT
CASSAPGTGGTEAFF
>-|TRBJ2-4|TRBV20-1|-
TGCAGTGCTAGAGTCCCTGGAACCTTAAACATTCAGTACTTC
CSARVPGTLNIQYF
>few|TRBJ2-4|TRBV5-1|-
TGCGCCAGCAGCTTTGGGGGTGAGGACATTCAGTACTTC
CASSFGGEDIQYF
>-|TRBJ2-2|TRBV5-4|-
TGTGCCAGCAGCCCCTTTTCAGCCGGGGAGCTGTTTTTT
CASSPFSAGELFF
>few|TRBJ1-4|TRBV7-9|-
TGTGCCAGCAGCCCAACCGGGGACCGACCAAATGAAAAACTGTTTTTT
CASSPTGDRPNEKLFF
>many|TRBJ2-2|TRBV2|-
TGTGCCAGCAGGTCCGGGCAGAACACCGGGGAGCTGTTTTTT
CASRSGQNTGELFF
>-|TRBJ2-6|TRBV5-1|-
TGCGCCAGCAGCTTATGGGACTCTGGGGCCAACGTCCTGACTTTC
CASSLWDSGANVLTF
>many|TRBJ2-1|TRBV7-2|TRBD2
TGTGCCAGCAGCCGTCGGCCTAGCGGGGGATACAATGAGCAGTTCTTC
CASSRRPSGGYNEQFF
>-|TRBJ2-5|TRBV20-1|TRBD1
TGCAGTGCTACTCCCGGGACAGGCCAAGAGACCCAGTACTTC
CSATPGTGQETQYF
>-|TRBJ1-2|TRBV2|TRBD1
TGTGCCAGCAGTGGGACAGGATTGCACTATGGCTACACCTTC
CASSGTGLHYGYTF
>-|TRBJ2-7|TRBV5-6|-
TGTGCCAGCAGCCGCGGGCTCTACGAGCAGTACTTC
CASSRGLYEQYF
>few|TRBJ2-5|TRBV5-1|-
TGCGCCAGCAGAATAAACAGGGTGCAAGAGACCCAGTACTTC
CASRINRVQETQYF
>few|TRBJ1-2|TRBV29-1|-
TGCAGCGCCGGCGGCTATGGCTACACCTTC
CSAGGYGYTF
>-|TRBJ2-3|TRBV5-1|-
TGCGCCAGCAGCTTTCGGCAAGATACGCAGTATTTT
CASSFRQDTQYF
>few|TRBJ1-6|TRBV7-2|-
TGTGCCAGCAGCTTCCAAGGGGGTTCACCCCTCCACTTT
CASSFQGGSPLHF
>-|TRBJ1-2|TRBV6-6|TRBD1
TGTGCCAGCAGTGTGGGACAGGCATATGGCTACACCTTC
CASSVGQAYGYTF
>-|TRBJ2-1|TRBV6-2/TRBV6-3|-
TGTGCCAGTGAGGGAGGGGGCGGGGGTTACAATGAGCAGTTCTTC
CASEGGGGGYNEQFF
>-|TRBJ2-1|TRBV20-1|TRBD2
TGCAGTGCTAATCTAGCGGAGAACCCCAATGAGCAGTTCTTC
CSANLAENPNEQFF
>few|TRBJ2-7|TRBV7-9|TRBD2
TGTGCCAGCAGCTCCCAAACTAGCGGCCTAACCTACGAGCAGTACTTC
CASSSQTSGLTYEQYF
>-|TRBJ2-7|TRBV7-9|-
TGTGCCAGCAGTGGGGGGTTTGACGAGCAGTACTTC
CASSGGFDEQYF
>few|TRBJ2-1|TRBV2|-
TGTGCCAGCAGTAGACACACGGACTCCTACAATGAGCAGTTCTTC
CASSRHTDSYNEQFF
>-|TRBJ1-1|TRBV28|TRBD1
TGTGCCAGCAGTTTCCGGGGACAGCTCATGAACACTGAAGCTTTCTTT
CASSFRGQLMNTEAFF
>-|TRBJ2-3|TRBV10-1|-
TGCGCCAGCAGTGAGTCGAGGAAGGGAGCGGCAGATACGCAGTATTTT
CASSESRKGAADTQYF
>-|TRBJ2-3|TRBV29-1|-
TGCAGCGTTGATCGAAAGGGATCGGGAGAGACGCAGTATTTT
CSVDRKGSGETQYF
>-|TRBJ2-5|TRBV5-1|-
TGCGCCAGCAGCTTGGAGACACCCCAAGAGACCCAGTACTTC
CASSLETPQETQYF
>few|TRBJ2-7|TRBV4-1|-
TGCGCCAGCAGCCAAGAAAGTCAACTGCCCCATGAGTCAAGCTCGGACGAGCAGTACTTC
CASSQESQLPHESSSDEQYF
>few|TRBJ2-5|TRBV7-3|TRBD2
TGTGCCAGCAGCCAGGGTACTCTAGCGGGGGGGCCGGAGACCCAGTACTTC
CASSQGTLAGGPETQYF
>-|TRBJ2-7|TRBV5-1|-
TGCGCCAGCAGCTTACCTAGCGACGAGCAGTACTTC
CASSLPSDEQYF
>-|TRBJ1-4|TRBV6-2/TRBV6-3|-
TGTGCCAGCAGTTACCTGGTCGGAGTCGGAGAAAAACTGTTTTTT
CASSYLVGVGEKLFF
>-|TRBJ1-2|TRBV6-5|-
TGTGCCAGCTCGAAAACAGGGTACTATGGCTACACCTTC
CASSKTGYYGYTF
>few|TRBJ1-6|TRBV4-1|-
TGCGCCAGCAGCCAAATGAACACCTATAATTCACCCCTCCACTTT
CASSQMNTYNSPLHF
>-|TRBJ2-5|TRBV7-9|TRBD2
TGTGCCAGCAGCCATAGCGGGGGGGCGGAAGAGACCCAGTACTTC
CASSHSGGAEETQYF
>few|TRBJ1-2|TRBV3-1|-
TGTGCCAGCAGCCCCGAAGCGCTTCGTGGCTACACCTTC
CASSPEALRGYTF
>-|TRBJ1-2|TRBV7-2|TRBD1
TGTGCCAGCAGCTTAGATGGACAGGCCCGAGGTGGCTACACCTTC
CASSLDGQARGGYTF
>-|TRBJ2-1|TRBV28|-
TGTGCCAGCGTGGGGCTGAGCGTTATCAATGAGCAGTTCTTC
CASVGLSVINEQFF
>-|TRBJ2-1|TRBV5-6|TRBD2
TGTGCCAGCAGCTTGACGGGACTAGCGGGAAGATCCTACGATGAGCAGTTCTTC
CASSLTGLAGRSYDEQFF